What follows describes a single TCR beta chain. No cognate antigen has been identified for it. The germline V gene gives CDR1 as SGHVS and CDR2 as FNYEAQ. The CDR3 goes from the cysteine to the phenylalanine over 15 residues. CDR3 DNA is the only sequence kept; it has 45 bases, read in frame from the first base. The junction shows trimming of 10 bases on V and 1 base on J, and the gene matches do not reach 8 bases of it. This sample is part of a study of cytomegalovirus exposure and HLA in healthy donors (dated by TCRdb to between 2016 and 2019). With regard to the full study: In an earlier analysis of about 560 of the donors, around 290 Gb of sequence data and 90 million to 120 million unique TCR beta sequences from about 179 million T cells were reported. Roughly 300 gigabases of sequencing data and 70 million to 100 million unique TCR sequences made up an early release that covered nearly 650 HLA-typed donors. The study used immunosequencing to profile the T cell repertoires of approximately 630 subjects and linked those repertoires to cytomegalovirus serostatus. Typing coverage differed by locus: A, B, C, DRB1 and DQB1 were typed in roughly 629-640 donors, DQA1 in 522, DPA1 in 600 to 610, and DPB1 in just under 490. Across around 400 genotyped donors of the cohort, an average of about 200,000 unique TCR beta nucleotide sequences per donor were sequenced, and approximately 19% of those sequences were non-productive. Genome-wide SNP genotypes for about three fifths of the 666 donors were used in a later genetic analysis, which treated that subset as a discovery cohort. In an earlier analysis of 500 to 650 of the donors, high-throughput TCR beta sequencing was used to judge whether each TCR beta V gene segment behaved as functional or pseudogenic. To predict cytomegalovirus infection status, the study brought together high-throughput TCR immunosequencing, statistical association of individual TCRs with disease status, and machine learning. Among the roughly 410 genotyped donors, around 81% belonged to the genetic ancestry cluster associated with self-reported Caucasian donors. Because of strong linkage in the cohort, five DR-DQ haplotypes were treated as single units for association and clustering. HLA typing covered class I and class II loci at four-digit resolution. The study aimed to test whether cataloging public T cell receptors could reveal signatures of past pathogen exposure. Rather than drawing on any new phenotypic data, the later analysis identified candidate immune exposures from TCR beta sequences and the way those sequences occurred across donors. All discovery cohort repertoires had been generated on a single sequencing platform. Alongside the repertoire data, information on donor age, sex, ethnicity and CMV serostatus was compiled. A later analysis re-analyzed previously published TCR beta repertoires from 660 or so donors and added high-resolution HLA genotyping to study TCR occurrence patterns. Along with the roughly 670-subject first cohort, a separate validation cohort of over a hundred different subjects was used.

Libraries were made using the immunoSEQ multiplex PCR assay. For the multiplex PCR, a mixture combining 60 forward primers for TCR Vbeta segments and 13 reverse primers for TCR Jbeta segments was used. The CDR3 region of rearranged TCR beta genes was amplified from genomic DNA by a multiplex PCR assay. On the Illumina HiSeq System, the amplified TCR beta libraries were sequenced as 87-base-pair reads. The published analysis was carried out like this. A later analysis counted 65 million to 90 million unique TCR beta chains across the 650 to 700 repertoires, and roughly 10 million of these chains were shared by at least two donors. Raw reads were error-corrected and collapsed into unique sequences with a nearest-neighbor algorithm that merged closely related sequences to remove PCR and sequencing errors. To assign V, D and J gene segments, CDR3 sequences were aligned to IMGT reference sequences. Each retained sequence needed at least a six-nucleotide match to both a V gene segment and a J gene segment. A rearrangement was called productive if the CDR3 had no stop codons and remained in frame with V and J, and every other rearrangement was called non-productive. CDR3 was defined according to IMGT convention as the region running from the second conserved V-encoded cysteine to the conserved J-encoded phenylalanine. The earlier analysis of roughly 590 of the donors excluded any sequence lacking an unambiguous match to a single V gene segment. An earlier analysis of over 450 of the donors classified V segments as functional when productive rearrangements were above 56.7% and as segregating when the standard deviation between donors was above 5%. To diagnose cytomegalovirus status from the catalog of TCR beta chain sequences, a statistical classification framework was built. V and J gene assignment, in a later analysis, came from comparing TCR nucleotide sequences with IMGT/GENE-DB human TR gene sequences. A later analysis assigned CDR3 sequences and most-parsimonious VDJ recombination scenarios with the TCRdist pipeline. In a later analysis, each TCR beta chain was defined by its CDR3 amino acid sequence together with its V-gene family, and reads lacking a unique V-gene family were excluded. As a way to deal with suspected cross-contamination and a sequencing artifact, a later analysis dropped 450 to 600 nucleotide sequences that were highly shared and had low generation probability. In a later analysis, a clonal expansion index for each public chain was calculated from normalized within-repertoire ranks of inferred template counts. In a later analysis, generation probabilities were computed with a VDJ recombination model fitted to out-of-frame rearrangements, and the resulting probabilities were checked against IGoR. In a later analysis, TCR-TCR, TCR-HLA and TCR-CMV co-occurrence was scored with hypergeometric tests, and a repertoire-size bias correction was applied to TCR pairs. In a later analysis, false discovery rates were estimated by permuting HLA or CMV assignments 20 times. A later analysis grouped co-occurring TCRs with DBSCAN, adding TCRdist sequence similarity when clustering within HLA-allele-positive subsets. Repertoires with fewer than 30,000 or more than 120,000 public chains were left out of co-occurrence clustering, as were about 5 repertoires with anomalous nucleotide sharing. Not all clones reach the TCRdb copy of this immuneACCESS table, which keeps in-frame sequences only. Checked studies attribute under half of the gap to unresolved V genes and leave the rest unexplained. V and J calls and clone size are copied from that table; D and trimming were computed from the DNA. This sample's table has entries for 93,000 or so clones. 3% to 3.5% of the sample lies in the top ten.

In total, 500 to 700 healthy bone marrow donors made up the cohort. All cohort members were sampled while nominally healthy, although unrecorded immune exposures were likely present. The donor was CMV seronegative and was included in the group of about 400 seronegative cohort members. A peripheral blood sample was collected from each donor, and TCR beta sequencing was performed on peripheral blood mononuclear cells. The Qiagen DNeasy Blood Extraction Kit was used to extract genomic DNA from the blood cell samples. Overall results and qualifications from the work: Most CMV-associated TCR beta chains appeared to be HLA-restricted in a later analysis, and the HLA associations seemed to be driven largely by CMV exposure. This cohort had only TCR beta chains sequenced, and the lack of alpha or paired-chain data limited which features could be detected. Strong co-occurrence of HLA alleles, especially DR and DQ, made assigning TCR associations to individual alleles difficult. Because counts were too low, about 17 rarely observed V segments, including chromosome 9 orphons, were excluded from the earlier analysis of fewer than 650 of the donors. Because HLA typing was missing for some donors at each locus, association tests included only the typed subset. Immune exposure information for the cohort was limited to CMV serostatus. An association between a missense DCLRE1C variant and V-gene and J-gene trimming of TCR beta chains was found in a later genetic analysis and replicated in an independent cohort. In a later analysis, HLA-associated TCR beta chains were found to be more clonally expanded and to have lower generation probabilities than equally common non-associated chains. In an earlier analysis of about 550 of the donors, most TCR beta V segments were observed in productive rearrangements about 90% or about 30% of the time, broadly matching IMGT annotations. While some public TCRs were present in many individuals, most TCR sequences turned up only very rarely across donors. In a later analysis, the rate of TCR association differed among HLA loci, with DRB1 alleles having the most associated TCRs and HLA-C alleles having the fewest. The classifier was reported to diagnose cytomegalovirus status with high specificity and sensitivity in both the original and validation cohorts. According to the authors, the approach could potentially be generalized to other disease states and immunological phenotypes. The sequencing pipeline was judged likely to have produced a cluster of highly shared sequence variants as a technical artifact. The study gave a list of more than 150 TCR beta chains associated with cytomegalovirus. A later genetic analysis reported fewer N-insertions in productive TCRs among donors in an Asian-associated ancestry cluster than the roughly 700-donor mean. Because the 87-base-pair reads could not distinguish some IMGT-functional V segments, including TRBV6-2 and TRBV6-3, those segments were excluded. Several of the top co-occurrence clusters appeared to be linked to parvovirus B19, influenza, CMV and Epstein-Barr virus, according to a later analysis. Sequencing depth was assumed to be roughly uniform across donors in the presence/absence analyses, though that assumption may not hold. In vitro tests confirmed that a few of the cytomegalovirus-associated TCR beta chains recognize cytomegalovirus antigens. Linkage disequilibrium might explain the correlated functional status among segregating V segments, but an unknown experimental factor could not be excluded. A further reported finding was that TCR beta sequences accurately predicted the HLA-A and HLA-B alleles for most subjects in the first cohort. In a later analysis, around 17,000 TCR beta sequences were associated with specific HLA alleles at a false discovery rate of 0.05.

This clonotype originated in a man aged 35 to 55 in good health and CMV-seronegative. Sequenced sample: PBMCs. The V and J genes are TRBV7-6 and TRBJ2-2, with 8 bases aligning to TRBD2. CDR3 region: CATVREGGNTGELFF. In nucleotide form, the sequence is TGTGCCACCGTACGGGAGGGGGGGAACACCGGGGAGCTGTTTTTT. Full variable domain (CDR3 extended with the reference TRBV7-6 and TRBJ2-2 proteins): GAGVSQSPRYKVTKRGQDVALRCDPISGHVSLYWYRQALGQGPEFLTYFNYEAQQDKSGLPNDRFSAERPEGSISTLTIQRTEQRDSAMYRCATVREGGNTGELFFGEGSRLTVL.